This TCR beta chain was observed in a study of T-cell memory formation after mild COVID-19. The overall study: Largely, TCR clusters stayed within a single donor. Study-level results: Contracting CD8+ clones were enriched in EMRA, CD4+ mainly in CM and EM. CD4/CD8 balance characterized clones contracting day 15 to 85, and CD4+ skew characterized later expanders.

The CDR3 is 16 residues long. V lost 4 bases and J 5 bases, leaving 20 bases between the germline ends. Germline V gene data show CDR1 as MDHEN and CDR2 as SYDVKM. Each CDR3 protein gets one entry after TCRdb re-called the 5' RACE reads with MiXCR. The table includes 410,000 or so distinct CDR3 sequences, 20% to 25% detected once. About this clonotype: Its antigen is not identified.

The clonotype originates from an adult woman who had mild COVID-19 (a few samples of this study predate the infection). Cell type and time point are not known. The chain carries TRBV28 and TRBJ1-1, with TRBD1 as a possible D gene (5 bases). Material for sequencing was PBMCs or a T cell subset sorted from them (not recorded which). The CDR3 DNA follows: TGTGCCAGCAGTTCCCCCCGCAGGGTAGGTTGGACTGAAGCTTTCTTT. Translated: CASSSPRRVGWTEAFF.